This record concerns one T cell receptor beta chain sequence. Its antigen is not identified. The V end was cut by 4 bases, the J end by 9 bases, with 12 bases between. The CDR3 extends over 12 amino acids. The V gene's germline CDR1 is SGHDT and CDR2 YYEEEE. Treatment specified: oral pan-JAK inhibitor, 5-10 mg twice daily. From PBMCs, CD4+ and CD8+ T cells were sorted. The data are from a study of CD8+ T cells in alopecia areata. Study-wide findings and caveats: Especially in alopecia totalis/universalis, lesional scalp showed greater clonality than normal scalp did.

cDNA prepared by RNA extraction and subsequent reverse transcription served as the template for sequencing. TCRdb's table, derived via immunoSEQ multiplex PCR, lists solely in-frame clones and lacks some. Among about 110,000 clones listed, 65% to 85% were seen once. The TCR was taken from a human donor with alopecia areata. The V and J genes are TRBV5-6 and TRBJ2-3, with D hard to call. The input for sequencing was CD8+ T cells sorted from blood, taken at week 24, from a patient treated with tofacitinib. CDR3 amino acids: CASSLDTRTQYF. CDR3 nucleotide sequence: TGTGCCAGCAGCCTAGACACCCGCACGCAGTATTTT.